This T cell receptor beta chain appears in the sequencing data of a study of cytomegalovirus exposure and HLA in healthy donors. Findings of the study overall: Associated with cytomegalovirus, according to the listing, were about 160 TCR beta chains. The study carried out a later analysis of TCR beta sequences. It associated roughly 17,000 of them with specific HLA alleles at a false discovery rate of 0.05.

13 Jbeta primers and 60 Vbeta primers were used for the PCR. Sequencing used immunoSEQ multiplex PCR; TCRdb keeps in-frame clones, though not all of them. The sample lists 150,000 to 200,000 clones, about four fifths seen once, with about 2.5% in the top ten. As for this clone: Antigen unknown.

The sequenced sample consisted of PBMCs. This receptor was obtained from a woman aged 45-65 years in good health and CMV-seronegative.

CDR3: CASSEARGEQFF. CDR3 DNA sequence: TGTGCCAGCAGTGAAGCTAGAGGTGAGCAGTTCTTC. The chain links TRBV2 to TRBJ2-1; unclear D gene. The CDR3 runs 12 residues. V shed 0 bases and J shed 9 bases, with 6 bases lying between them. Germline V CDR1 and CDR2: SNHLY, FYNNEI.